The 16 T cell receptor beta chains listed next were all sequenced from one sample in a study of vaccination and CD4 T cells after COVID-19. These receptors have no identified antigens. Treatment given: roughly nine-day PBMC culture with coronavirus spike peptide pools or control peptides (ViraFEST assay). Cultured CD4+ T-cell DNA underwent Oncomine TCR Beta short-read sequencing. TCRdb used MiXCR to reprocess the PCR reads, holding one entry per CDR3 protein. The sample lists 11,000 or so distinct CDR3 sequences, 50% to 60% occurring once. The sequenced sample was CD4+ T cells from blood, cultured in vitro. Receptors originate from a human donor who had recovered from COVID-19.

The chain is built from TRBV20-1 and TRBJ2-2; the match to TRBD2 covers 13 bases. The germline CDR1 and CDR2 sequences are DFQATT and SNEGSKA (reference sequence). This CDR3 contains 17 residues. Trimming cost V 1 base and J 6 bases; bases outside gene matches: 8. As DNA, the CDR3 is TGCAGTGCTAGAGCCCCGGGACTAGCGGGAAGATCCGGGGAGCTGTTTTTT. Encoded protein: CSARAPGLAGRSGELFF.

The chain employs TRBV30 and TRBJ1-2; D remains ambiguous. Germline loops: CDR1 GTSNPN, CDR2 SVGIG (reference sequence). The V end lost 0 bases, the J end lost 0 bases, and 8 bases lay between the germline ends. This CDR3 spans 14 amino acids. CDR3 nucleotides: TGTGCCTGGAGTGTATCCCAGGCTAACTATGGCTACACCTTC. It yields the protein CAWSVSQANYGYTF.

V is TRBV28 and J is TRBJ1-5; D is perhaps TRBD1 (6 bases). In germline, CDR1 is MDHEN, CDR2 SYDVKM. V shed 7 bases and J shed 3 bases, with 13 bases lying between them. The CDR3 sequence is 14 residues long. The CDR3: CASTRDRNNQPQHF. In nucleotides, the CDR3 is TGTGCCAGCACCCGAGACAGGAACAATCAGCCCCAGCATTTT. The entire variable domain, with the rest obtained from reference TRBV28 and TRBJ1-5, is as follows: DVKVTQSSRYLVKRTGEKVFLECVQDMDHENMFWYRQDPGLGLRLIYFSYDVKMKEKGDIPEGYSVSREKKERFSLILESASTNQTSMYLCASTRDRNNQPQHFGDGTRLSIL.

The J gene is TRBJ2-5, the V gene TRBV6-1; D is unclear. CDR3 length: 12 residues. Trimming removed 6 bases from V and 1 base from J, with 6 bases in between. Looked up from germline, CDR1 is MNHNS and CDR2 is SASEGT. This CDR3 is CASSGPQETQYF. The CDR3 DNA reads as TGTGCCAGCAGCGGGCCCCAAGAGACCCAGTACTTC.

The V call is TRBV6-1, the J call TRBJ1-5; the match to TRBD1 covers 7 bases. Germline assignment: CDR1 MNHNS and CDR2 SASEGT. Trimming cost V 7 bases and J 2 bases; bases outside gene matches: 8. The CDR3 loop spans 15 amino acids. CDR3 in DNA: TGTGCCAGCACCGAGTTAACAGGGGGCAATCAGCCCCAGCATTTT. Translating gives CASTELTGGNQPQHF.

The chain combines TRBV27 with TRBJ1-2, with D unresolved. Trimming cost V 5 bases and J 0 bases, with 13 bases left between them. The CDR3 runs 15 residues. Looked up from germline, CDR1 is MNHEY and CDR2 is SMNVEV (reference sequence). This CDR3 reads CASSTRSGANYGYTF. The CDR3 region has the DNA TGTGCCAGCAGTACCCGGAGTGGGGCTAACTATGGCTACACCTTC.

The DNA of the CDR3 is TGCAGTGCTAGGAGGGGCGCTAGCACAGATACGCAGTATTTT. This gives the protein CSARRGASTDTQYF. The chain joins TRBV20-1 to TRBJ2-3; D tentatively fits TRBD1 or TRBD2 (5 bases each). This CDR3 is 14 amino acids long. Per germline, CDR1 DFQATT and CDR2 SNEGSKA (reference sequence). V was shortened by 3 bases and J by 0 bases, with 10 bases between the two germline ends.

This chain links TRBV14 with TRBJ2-5, with D possibly matching TRBD2 (6 bases). Trimming took 4 bases from V and 0 from J, leaving 12 bases between them. Germline loops: CDR1 SGHDN, CDR2 FVKESK. CDR3 length: 15 residues. DNA for the CDR3: TGTGCCAGCAGCCGCGGGGCCCTGAACCAAGAGACCCAGTACTTC. It codes for CASSRGALNQETQYF. Supplemented by reference TRBV14 and TRBJ2-5, the full variable domain reads EAGVTQFPSHSVIEKGQTVTLRCDPISGHDNLYWYRRVMGKEIKFLLHFVKESKQDESGMPNNRFLAERTGGTYSTLKVQPAELEDSGVYFCASSRGALNQETQYFGPGTRLLVL.

The chain employs TRBV20-1 and TRBJ2-1, with 11 bases fitting TRBD1. CDR3 length: 15 residues. V lost 6 bases, J lost 6 bases, and 10 bases stayed unmatched. CDR1 is DFQATT and CDR2 is SNEGSKA in the germline V gene (reference sequence). CDR3 DNA sequence: TGCAGTGCGCGTATAGGGACAGGGGGGTTCAATGAGCAGTTCTTC. As protein: CSARIGTGGFNEQFF.

This clonotype occurred a few times. This rearrangement joins TRBV20-1 to TRBJ1-6, with D perhaps matching TRBD1 (5 bases). There are 13 residues in the CDR3. CDR1 is DFQATT and CDR2 is SNEGSKA in the germline V gene (reference sequence). Deletions cut 6 bases from V and 8 bases from J, with 14 bases between. The CDR3 DNA is TGCAGTGCCGAGGGGAGGGGTTATTCACCCCTCCACTTT. It is translated as CSAEGRGYSPLHF.

This clonotype has just a few counts. The chain recombines TRBV6-1 with TRBJ1-5; no definite D call. The V and J ends lost 8 bases and 0 bases respectively, with 8 bases between them. Germline values: CDR1 MNHNS, CDR2 SASEGT. The length of the CDR3 is 13 residues. The DNA of the CDR3 is TGTGCCAGCCTGGGCCATAGCAATCAGCCCCAGCATTTT. Residues: CASLGHSNQPQHF.

This clonotype was observed a handful of times. The chain has TRBV20-1 and TRBJ1-5; maybe TRBD1 (6 bases). This CDR3 comprises 15 residues. Germline V gives CDR1 DFQATT, CDR2 SNEGSKA (reference sequence). V dropped 0 bases and J dropped 6 bases, with 15 bases sitting between them. CDR3 amino acids: CSAREGGGEGQPQHF. The CDR3, as DNA: TGCAGTGCTAGAGAGGGGGGGGGCGAGGGTCAGCCCCAGCATTTT.

The gene calls are TRBV20-1 and TRBJ2-3; 13 bases are a match to TRBD2. With 3 bases clipped from V and 1 base from J, the junction kept 1 base outside the gene matches. Germline CDR1 is DFQATT and CDR2 is SNEGSKA (reference sequence). The CDR3 extends over 15 amino acids. The CDR3 DNA follows: TGCAGTGCTAGGGGACTAGCGGGACGCACAGATACGCAGTATTTT. Amino acid sequence: CSARGLAGRTDTQYF.

This clonotype was detected once. V gene TRBV4-3 combines with J gene TRBJ2-2; the match to TRBD1 covers 7 bases. The ends lost 2 bases at V and 3 bases at J; junction bases unmatched: 3. Per the germline V gene, CDR1 is LGHNA and CDR2 is YSLEER. CDR3 length: 15 amino acids. The CDR3: CASSQRDRDTGELFF. The DNA of the CDR3 is TGCGCCAGCAGCCAAAGGGACAGAGACACCGGGGAGCTGTTTTTT.

The rearrangement joins TRBV19 to TRBJ1-6; perhaps TRBD1 as D (6 bases). Trimming cost V 3 bases and J 2 bases, with 17 bases left between them. Germline CDR1 and CDR2: LNHDA and SQIVND (reference sequence). The CDR3 is 18 amino acids. The CDR3 DNA reads as TGTGCCAGTAGTATCTCCGATTACAGGGCACCCTATAATTCACCCCTCCACTTT. This sequence encodes CASSISDYRAPYNSPLHF. The full variable domain, its missing parts supplied by reference TRBV19 and TRBJ1-6, is DGGITQSPKYLFRKEGQNVTLSCEQNLNHDAMYWYRQDPGQGLRLIYYSQIVNDFQKGDIAEGYSVSREKKESFPLTVTSAQKNPTAFYLCASSISDYRAPYNSPLHFGNGTRLTVT.

The rearrangement uses TRBV2 and TRBJ1-1; D remains ambiguous. In germline, CDR1 is SNHLY, CDR2 FYNNEI. This CDR3 has 12 residues. V lost 8 bases and J lost 1, with 8 bases in between. CDR3 sequence (DNA): TGTGCCAGCGGTCGTGAGAACACTGAAGCTTTCTTT. It codes for CASGRENTEAFF. The full variable domain, rest sourced from reference TRBV2 and TRBJ1-1, is EPEVTQTPSHQVTQMGQEVILRCVPISNHLYFYWYRQILGQKVEFLVSFYNNEISEKSEIFDDQFSVERPDGSNFTLKIRSTKLEDSAMYFCASGRENTEAFFGQGTRLTVV.